Shown below are 8 T cell receptor beta chains from a single sample sequenced in a study of blood T cell repertoires in COVID-19. TCRdb's table, derived via immunoSEQ multiplex PCR, lists solely in-frame clones and lacks some. The repertoire has about 220,000 clones, over 75% of them found once; the top ten carry 1.9%. Sequencing was done on a sample of peripheral blood. Receptor source: a man aged 35 to 55 with active or convalescent COVID-19.

This sequence joins TRBV10-3 and TRBJ1-5; maybe TRBD1 (5 bases). This CDR3 comprises 15 residues. From germline, CDR1 is ENHRY and CDR2 SYGVKD. The V end was cut by 0 bases, the J end by 3 bases, with 9 bases between. For the CDR3, the DNA is TGTGCCATCAGTGAGTCGGGCAGGGACAATCAGCCCCAGCATTTT. It translates to CAISESGRDNQPQHF.

The rearrangement uses TRBV25-1 and TRBJ2-7, with D possibly matching TRBD2 (5 bases). V was clipped by 5 bases and J by 0 bases, with 8 bases between them. CDR1 is MGHDK, CDR2 SYGVNS, per germline. The CDR3 has 13 amino acids. Here the CDR3 reads CASSKGSSYEQYF. The CDR3 DNA sequence: TGTGCCAGCAGTAAAGGGAGCTCCTACGAGCAGTACTTC.

J is TRBJ2-2 and V is TRBV18, with 7 bases fitting TRBD1. CDR3 length: 16 residues. Germline-derived CDR1 and CDR2 are KGHSH and LQKENI. The J segment lost 0 bases and the V segment lost 3 bases, leaving 4 bases of the junction unmatched. CDR3 sequence (DNA): TGTGCCAGCTCACCTTTGACAGGGCCGAACACCGGGGAGCTGTTTTTT. It encodes CASSPLTGPNTGELFF.

This clone was observed once. The chain employs TRBV28 and TRBJ1-3; weak D call: TRBD1 (5 bases). The CDR3 extends over 15 amino acids. CDR1 and CDR2 (germline): MDHEN, SYDVKM. Trimming shortened V by 5 bases and J by 8 bases, and 19 bases separated the two germline ends. The CDR3 here is CASSIDTIRADTIYF. The CDR3 bases are TGTGCCAGCAGTATTGACACCATCAGGGCGGACACCATATATTTT.

V is TRBV28 and J is TRBJ1-2; 10 bases agree with TRBD1. J was trimmed by 5 bases and V by 1 base; bases with no gene match: 4. Germline V CDR1 and CDR2: MDHEN, SYDVKM. The CDR3 length is 15 residues. CDR3 loop: CASSLFDRGRYGYTF. In DNA, the CDR3 is TGTGCCAGCAGTTTATTCGACAGGGGGCGGTATGGCTACACCTTC.

This chain connects TRBV19 to TRBJ1-1, with 8 positions matching TRBD1. V was pared by 3 bases and J by 0 bases, with 3 bases of the junction left unmatched. Per the germline V gene, CDR1 is LNHDA and CDR2 is SQIVND (reference sequence). This CDR3 contains 15 residues. The CDR3 here is CASSIDRGLNTEAFF. The DNA for the CDR3 is TGTGCCAGTAGTATCGACAGGGGTTTGAACACTGAAGCTTTCTTT.

This clone came up once. V usage is TRBV27 and J usage is TRBJ2-2; the D gene is possibly TRBD1 (6 bases). The CDR3 contains 21 residues. Trimming left V 3 bases short and J 6 bases short, with 32 bases between. CDR1 is MNHEY and CDR2 is SMNVEV in the germline V gene (reference sequence). In DNA form, the CDR3 reads TGTGCCAGCAGTTTCACTTATAGGGTCCCTTTTGTCGACAGGACCGCCGGGGAGCTGTTTTTT. It encodes CASSFTYRVPFVDRTAGELFF.

This clone is a singleton in its sample. The chain uses TRBV6-5 and TRBJ2-2; D gene ambiguous. V was pared by 6 bases and J by 3 bases, with 8 bases between. The CDR3 is 13 amino acids. Germline V CDR1 and CDR2: MNHEY, SVGAGI. The CDR3 coding sequence is TGTGCCAGCAGGTTATCTCACACCGGGGAGCTGTTTTTT. As protein: CASRLSHTGELFF.